The sequence of this T cell receptor beta chain was determined in a study of beta chain features in type 1 diabetes. The isolated RNA, all of it, was reverse transcribed, so expressed TCRB transcripts were what got sequenced. Using immunoSEQ multiplex PCR, the repertoire was profiled, and TCRdb retains in-frame clones only, with some absent. Counted here are roughly 330,000 clones, 11% occurring once; the ten biggest clones make up around 0.015%. Germline assignment: CDR1 ENHRY and CDR2 SYGVKD. Trimming at V came to 0 bases and at J to 5 bases, leaving 8 bases not matched to a gene. The CDR3 is made up of 17 amino acids.

Input material: naive CD4+ T cells from blood. This TCR derives from a woman between 25 and 40 years old in good health. The V call is TRBV10-3, the J call TRBJ2-1; TRBD2 agrees at 9 bases. In DNA, the CDR3 is TGTGCCATCAGTGAGTCGACGGGTGCGGGAGGGAACAATGAGCAGTTCTTC. Translating gives CAISESTGAGGNNEQFF.